This T cell receptor beta chain was found in a study of siplizumab effects on memory and regulatory T cells. Assay used: immunoSEQ multiplex PCR; TCRdb lists only in-frame clones, some missing. The data hold fewer than 100,000 clones, with about 93% observed a single time. This CDR3 comprises 15 residues. With 4 bases clipped from V and 11 bases from J, the junction kept 11 bases outside the gene matches. Germline V lookup: CDR1 SGHRS, CDR2 YFSETQ. Regarding the study as a whole: Proliferating siplizumab-culture Tregs lacked confirmation of suppressive function. Most proliferating CD4+ or CD8+ clones, roughly 75-97%, had no naive or memory assignment. A significant reduction in alloreactive sequences traceable to unstimulated CD4+ memory cells was produced by siplizumab.

Comments on this clone: Its antigen is unknown.

The TCR comes from a human donor in good health. The V and J genes are TRBV5-1 and TRBJ1-6; 8 bases fit TRBD1. Sequencing was done on a sample of non-Treg CD4+ T cells sorted from blood. CDR3 DNA: TGCGCCAGCAGCACCACCGACAGGGACAGGACACCCCTCCACTTT. Amino acid sequence: CASSTTDRDRTPLHF.